These 11 T cell receptor beta chains were sequenced from one sample in a study of cytomegalovirus exposure and HLA in healthy donors. The PCR had 60 Vbeta and 13 Jbeta primers. Sequencing used immunoSEQ multiplex PCR; TCRdb keeps in-frame clones, though not all of them. The sample carries roughly 190,000 clones, 65% to 85% recorded once. Sample: PBMCs. These receptors were collected from a man between 35 and 55 years old in good health and CMV-seropositive.

The chain carries TRBV6-5 and TRBJ1-3; TRBD1 aligns across 7 bases. Germline trimming cut 0 bases from V and 5 bases from J; bases unmatched to any gene: 1. The CDR3 covers 14 residues. The germline V gene encodes CDR1 MNHEY and CDR2 SVGAGI. CDR3 in DNA: TGTGCCAGCAGTTACTCAGGGGGCAGAAACACCATATATTTT. Translating gives CASSYSGGRNTIYF.

The J gene is TRBJ2-1, the V gene TRBV14, with 8 bases lining up with TRBD2. J lost 10 bases, V lost 4 bases, and 12 bases had no gene match. Germline-derived CDR1 and CDR2 are SGHDN and FVKESK. There are 15 residues in the CDR3. The CDR3 sequence is CASSPGTRITEEQFF. In DNA form, the CDR3 reads TGTGCCAGCAGCCCTGGGACTAGGATCACTGAGGAGCAGTTCTTC.

V usage is TRBV7-3 and J usage is TRBJ2-5; D is perhaps TRBD2 (5 bases). The J call may be in error: the DNA end matches TRBJ2-7 better. Germline V gives CDR1 SGHTA, CDR2 FQGTGA. The CDR3 spans 15 residues. The CDR3 is CASSLNPLATYEQYF. The CDR3 nucleotides read TGTGCCAGCAGCTTAAATCCCCTAGCAACCTACGAGCAGTACTTC.

This clone showed up just once. The chain recombines TRBV7-2 with TRBJ2-7, with 11 bases identical to TRBD2. Germline-derived CDR1 and CDR2 are SGHTA and FQGNSA. The CDR3 totals 14 residues. V was clipped by 5 bases and J by 10 bases; unmatched bases: 10. DNA for the CDR3: TGTGCCAGCAGCGTAGTTGGGACTAGCGGTCGTCAGTACTTC. This encodes CASSVVGTSGRQYF.

As DNA, the CDR3 is TGTGCCTGGTACGACGACAGTTCTGGAAACACCATATATTTT. This sequence encodes CAWYDDSSGNTIYF. This chain connects TRBV30 to TRBJ1-3, with a possible D match to TRBD1 (5 bases). Trimming took off 5 bases at V and 1 base at J, with 12 bases between the two ends. The CDR3 runs 14 residues. Looked up from germline, CDR1 is GTSNPN and CDR2 is SVGIG (reference sequence).

The V and J genes are TRBV29-1 and TRBJ1-2, with D possibly TRBD1 on 6 matching bases. CDR3 length equals 12 residues. V was shortened by 6 bases and J by 8 bases, with 16 bases between the two germline ends. The germline V gene has CDR1 SQVTM and CDR2 ANQGSEA. The CDR3 region is CSVDDRLRGYTF. The CDR3 nucleotides read TGCAGCGTCGATGACAGGCTGAGGGGCTACACCTTC. The whole variable domain, filled in from reference TRBV29-1 and TRBJ1-2, reads SAVISQKPSRDICQRGTSLTIQCQVDSQVTMMFWYRQQPGQSLTLIATANQGSEATYESGFVIDKFPISRPNLTFSTLTVSNMSPEDSSIYLCSVDDRLRGYTFGSGTRLTVV.

The chain joins TRBV6-1 to TRBJ1-3; TRBD1 aligns across 9 bases. With 6 bases clipped from V and 2 bases from J, the junction kept 5 bases outside the gene matches. Germline loops: CDR1 MNHNS, CDR2 SASEGT. The CDR3 length is 15 residues. CDR3 in amino acids: CASSLRDRAGNTIYF. The CDR3, as DNA: TGTGCCAGCAGCCTCCGGGACAGGGCTGGAAACACCATATATTTT.

The chain combines TRBV10-2 with TRBJ2-1; D not certain. With 6 bases removed from V and 8 bases from J, the gap between germline ends came to 11 bases. The CDR3 runs 12 residues. From germline, CDR1 is WSHSY and CDR2 SAAADI. In DNA, the CDR3 is TGCGCCAGCAGCATTAGTAGCTATGAGCAGTTCTTC. Residues: CASSISSYEQFF.

A word on this clone: At one end the junction does not follow the germline gene, possibly because of a read error. V and J are TRBV7-9 and TRBJ1-4, with 10 bases aligning to TRBD1. CDR1 is SEHNR, CDR2 FQNEAQ, per germline (reference sequence). The CDR3 consists of 17 residues. CDR3: CSSSLGGTGEFDEKLFF. CDR3 nucleotides: TGTTCCAGCAGCTTAGGGGGGACAGGGGAGTTTGATGAAAAACTGTTTTTT.

This clone occurred once. The V call is TRBV6-5, the J call TRBJ1-6; D is unresolved. Trimming removed 6 bases at V and 4 bases at J, with 10 bases between. Germline V gene data show CDR1 as MNHEY and CDR2 as SVGAGI. The CDR3 length is 14 residues. Written as DNA, the CDR3 is TGTGCCAGCAGCCGCGACTCTTATAATTCACCCCTCCACTTT. Translated, it gives CASSRDSYNSPLHF.

A few counts support this clone. The CDR3 bases are TGTGCCAGCAGTGATAGCAGCTACCACACTGAAGCTTTCTTT. This gives the protein CASSDSSYHTEAFF. The rearrangement links TRBV25-1 to TRBJ1-1, with D uncertain. Germline V lookup: CDR1 MGHDK, CDR2 SYGVNS. The CDR3 runs to 14 residues. Deletions cut 3 bases from V and 3 bases from J, with 11 bases between.